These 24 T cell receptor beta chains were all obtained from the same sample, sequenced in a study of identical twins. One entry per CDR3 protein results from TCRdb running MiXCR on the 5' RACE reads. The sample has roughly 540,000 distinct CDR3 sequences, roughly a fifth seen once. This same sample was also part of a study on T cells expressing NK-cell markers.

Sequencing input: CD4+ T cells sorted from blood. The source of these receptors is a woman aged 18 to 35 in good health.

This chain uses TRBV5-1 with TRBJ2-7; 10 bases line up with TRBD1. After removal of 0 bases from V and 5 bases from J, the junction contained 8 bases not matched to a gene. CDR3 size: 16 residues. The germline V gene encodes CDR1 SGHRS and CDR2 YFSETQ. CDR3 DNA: TGCGCCAGCAGCTTGGAGAGACAGGGGGCGTATAACGAGCAGTACTTC. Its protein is CASSLERQGAYNEQYF.

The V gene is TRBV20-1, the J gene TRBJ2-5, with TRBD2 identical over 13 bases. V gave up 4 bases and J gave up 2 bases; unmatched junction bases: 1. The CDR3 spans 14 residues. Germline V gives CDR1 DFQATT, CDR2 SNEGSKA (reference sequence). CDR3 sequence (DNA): TGCAGTGCTACGGGACTAGCGGGACAAGAGACCCAGTACTTC. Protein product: CSATGLAGQETQYF.

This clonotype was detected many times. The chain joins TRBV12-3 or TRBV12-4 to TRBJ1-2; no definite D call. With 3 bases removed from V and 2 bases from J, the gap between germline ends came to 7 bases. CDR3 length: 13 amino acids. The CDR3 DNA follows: TGTGCCAGCAGTTTGGACCTGAACTATGGCTACACCTTC. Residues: CASSLDLNYGYTF.

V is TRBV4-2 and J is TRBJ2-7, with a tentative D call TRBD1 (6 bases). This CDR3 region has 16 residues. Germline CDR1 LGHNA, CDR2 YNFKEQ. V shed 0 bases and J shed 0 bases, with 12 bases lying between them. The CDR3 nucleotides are TGTGCCAGCAGCCAAGACCTGGGGGCGAGCTCCTACGAGCAGTACTTC. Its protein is CASSQDLGASSYEQYF.

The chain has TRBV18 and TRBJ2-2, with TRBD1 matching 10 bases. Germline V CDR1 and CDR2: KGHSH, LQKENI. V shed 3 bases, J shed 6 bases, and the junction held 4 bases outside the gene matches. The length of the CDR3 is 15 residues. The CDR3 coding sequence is TGTGCCAGCTCACCGGGACAGGGGAAGGCCGGGGAGCTGTTTTTT. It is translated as CASSPGQGKAGELFF.

CDR3 sequence reads: CSLTFGRDTQYF. The CDR3 DNA is TGCAGCTTAACCTTTGGTCGGGACACGCAGTATTTT. This sequence joins TRBV29-1 and TRBJ2-3; D possibly uses TRBD1 or TRBD2 (5 bases each). V lost 8 bases, J lost 9 bases, and 18 bases lay in between. The CDR3 spans 12 residues. Germline V lookup: CDR1 SQVTM, CDR2 ANQGSEA.

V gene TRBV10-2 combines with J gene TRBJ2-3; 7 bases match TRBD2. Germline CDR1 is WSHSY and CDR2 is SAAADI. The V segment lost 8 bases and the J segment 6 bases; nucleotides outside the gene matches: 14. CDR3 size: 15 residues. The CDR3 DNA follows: TGCGCCAGCGTCCTGGGACGGGCGGGGGAGGATACGCAGTATTTT. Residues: CASVLGRAGEDTQYF.

The CDR3 reads CASSLGDRVPDTQYF. The CDR3 nucleotides are TGTGCCAGCAGTTTAGGGGACAGGGTCCCAGATACGCAGTATTTT. The chain uses TRBV27 and TRBJ2-3, with 9 nucleotides matching TRBD1. The CDR3 length is 15 residues. Trimming removed 2 bases from V and 4 bases from J; junction bases left unmatched: 4. The germline V gene encodes CDR1 MNHEY and CDR2 SMNVEV (reference sequence).

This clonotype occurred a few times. The CDR3 loop is CASSYSQGYFNEQFF. CDR3 nucleotides: TGTGCCAGCAGTTACTCACAGGGTTATTTCAATGAGCAGTTCTTC. The chain has TRBV6-5 and TRBJ2-1, with D perhaps TRBD1 (6 bases). V lost 0 bases, J lost 6 bases, and 12 bases lay in between. CDR1 is MNHEY and CDR2 is SVGAGI in the germline V gene. CDR3 length: 15 amino acids.

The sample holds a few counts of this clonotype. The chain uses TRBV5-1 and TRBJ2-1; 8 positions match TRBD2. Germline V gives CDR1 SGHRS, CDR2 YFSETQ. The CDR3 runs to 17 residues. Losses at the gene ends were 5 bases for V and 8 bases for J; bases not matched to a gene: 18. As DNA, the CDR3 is TGCGCCAGCAGGTGGGGACCCGGGACTAGTGGTCTCGATGAGCAGTTCTTC. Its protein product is CASRWGPGTSGLDEQFF. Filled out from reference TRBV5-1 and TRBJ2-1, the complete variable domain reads KAGVTQTPRYLIKTRGQQVTLSCSPISGHRSVSWYQQTPGQGLQFLFEYFSETQRNKGNFPGRFSGRQFSNSRSEMNVSTLELGDSALYLCASRWGPGTSGLDEQFFGPGTRLTVL.

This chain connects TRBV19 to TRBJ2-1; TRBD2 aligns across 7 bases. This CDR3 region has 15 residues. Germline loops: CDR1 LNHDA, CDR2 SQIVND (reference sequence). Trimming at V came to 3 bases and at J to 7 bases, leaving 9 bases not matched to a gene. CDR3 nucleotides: TGTGCCAGTAGTATTGGGGGAGGGCGAGTGAATGAGCAGTTCTTC. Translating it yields CASSIGGGRVNEQFF.

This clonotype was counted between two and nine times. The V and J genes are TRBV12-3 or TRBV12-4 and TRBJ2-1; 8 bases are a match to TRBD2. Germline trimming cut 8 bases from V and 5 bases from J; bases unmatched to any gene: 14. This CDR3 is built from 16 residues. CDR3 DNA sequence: TGTGCCAGCGTGAATTTTGGCGGGGGGCACCACAATGAGCAGTTCTTC. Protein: CASVNFGGGHHNEQFF.

DNA of the CDR3: TGCGCCAGCAGCTTGGCCTTAGGGGCGGTCACTGAAGCTTTCTTT. This sequence encodes CASSLALGAVTEAFF. This chain joins TRBV5-1 and TRBJ1-1; a possible D gene is TRBD1 (5 bases). The germline gives CDR1 SGHRS, CDR2 YFSETQ. The CDR3 totals 15 residues. V was clipped by 0 bases and J by 4 bases, with 13 bases between them.

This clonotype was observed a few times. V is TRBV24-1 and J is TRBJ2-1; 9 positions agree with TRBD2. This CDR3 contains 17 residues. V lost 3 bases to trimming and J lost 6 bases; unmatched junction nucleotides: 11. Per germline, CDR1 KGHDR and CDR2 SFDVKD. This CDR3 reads CATSDPKVSGRPNEQFF. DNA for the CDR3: TGTGCCACCAGTGATCCCAAGGTTAGCGGGAGACCCAATGAGCAGTTCTTC.

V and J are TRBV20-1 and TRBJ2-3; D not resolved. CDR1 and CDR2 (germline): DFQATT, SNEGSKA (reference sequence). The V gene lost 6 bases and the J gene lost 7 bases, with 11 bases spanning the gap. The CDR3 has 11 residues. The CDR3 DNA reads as TGCAGTGCGCGAGGAGCGAATACGCAGTATTTT. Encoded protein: CSARGANTQYF.

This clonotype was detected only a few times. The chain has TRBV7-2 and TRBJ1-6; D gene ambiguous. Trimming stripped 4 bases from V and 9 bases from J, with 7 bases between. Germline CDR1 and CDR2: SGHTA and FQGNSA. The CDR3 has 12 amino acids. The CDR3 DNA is TGTGCCAGCAGCTCCGACCTTTCACCCCTCCACTTT. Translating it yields CASSSDLSPLHF.

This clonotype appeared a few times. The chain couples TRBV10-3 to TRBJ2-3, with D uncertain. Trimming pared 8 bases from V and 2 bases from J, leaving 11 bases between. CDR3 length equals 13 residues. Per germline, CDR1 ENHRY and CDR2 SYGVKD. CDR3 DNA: TGTGCCATCCGGTCGAGCGACACAGATACGCAGTATTTT. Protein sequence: CAIRSSDTDTQYF.

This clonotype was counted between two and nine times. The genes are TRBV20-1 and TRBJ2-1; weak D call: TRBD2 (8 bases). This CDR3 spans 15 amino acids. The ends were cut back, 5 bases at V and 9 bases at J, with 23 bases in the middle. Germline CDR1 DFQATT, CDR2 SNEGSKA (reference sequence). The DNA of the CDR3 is TGCAGTGCTGAACAGGGGACTAGGTCAATAGCTGAGCAGTTCTTC. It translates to CSAEQGTRSIAEQFF.

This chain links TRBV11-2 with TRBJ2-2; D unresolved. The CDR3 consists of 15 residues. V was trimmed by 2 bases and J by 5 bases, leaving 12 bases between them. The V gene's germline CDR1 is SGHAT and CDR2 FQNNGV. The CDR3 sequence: CASSLIWNPTGELFF. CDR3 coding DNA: TGTGCCAGCAGCTTAATCTGGAATCCTACCGGGGAGCTGTTTTTT.

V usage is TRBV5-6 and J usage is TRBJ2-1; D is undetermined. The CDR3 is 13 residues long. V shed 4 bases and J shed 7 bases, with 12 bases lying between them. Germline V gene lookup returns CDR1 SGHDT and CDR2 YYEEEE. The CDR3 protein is CASSHSFGNEQFF. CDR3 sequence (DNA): TGTGCCAGCAGCCATTCCTTTGGGAATGAGCAGTTCTTC.

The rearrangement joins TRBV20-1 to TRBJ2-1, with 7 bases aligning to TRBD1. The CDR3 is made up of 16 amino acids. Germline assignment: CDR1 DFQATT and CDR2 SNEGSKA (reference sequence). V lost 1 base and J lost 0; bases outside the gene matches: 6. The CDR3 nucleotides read TGCAGTGCTAGAGCCGCGGACAGGACCTCCTACAATGAGCAGTTCTTC. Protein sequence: CSARAADRTSYNEQFF.

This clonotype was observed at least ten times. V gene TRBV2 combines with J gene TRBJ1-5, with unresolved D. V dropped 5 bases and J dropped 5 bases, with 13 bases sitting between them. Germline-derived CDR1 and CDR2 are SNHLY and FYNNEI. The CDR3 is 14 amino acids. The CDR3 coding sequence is TGTGCCAGCAGTCAGACATTCGATTATCAGCCCCAGCATTTT. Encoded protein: CASSQTFDYQPQHF.

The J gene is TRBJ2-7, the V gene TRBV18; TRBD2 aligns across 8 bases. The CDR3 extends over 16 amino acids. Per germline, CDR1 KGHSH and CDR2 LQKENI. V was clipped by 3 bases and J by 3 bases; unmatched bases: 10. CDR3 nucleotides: TGTGCCAGCTCACCGGGACTAGTTGTAAAAAACTACGAGCAGTACTTC. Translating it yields CASSPGLVVKNYEQYF.

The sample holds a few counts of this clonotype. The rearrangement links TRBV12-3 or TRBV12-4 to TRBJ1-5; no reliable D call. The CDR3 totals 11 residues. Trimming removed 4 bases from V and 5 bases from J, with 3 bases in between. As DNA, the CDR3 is TGTGCCAGCAGTTCCCATCAGCCCCAGCATTTT. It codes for CASSSHQPQHF.